This T cell receptor (beta chain) was recovered during a study of cytomegalovirus exposure and HLA in healthy donors. Study summary: An analysis done earlier identified almost 120 million unique TCR beta sequences from about 179 million T cells.

Study outcomes and limitations: The majority of CMV-associated TCR beta chains were reported as apparently HLA-restricted in a later analysis. Later analysis reportedly placed an Asian-associated ancestry cluster below the approximately 730-donor mean in N-insertions.

Primers for the PCR totalled 60 Vbeta and 13 Jbeta. The repertoire was sequenced with immunoSEQ multiplex PCR; TCRdb's copy has only in-frame clones and lacks some. The sample contains 50,000 to 80,000 clones, 60% to 80% of which appear only once. The V gene lost 5 bases and the J gene lost 0 bases, with 18 bases spanning the gap. Germline CDR1 and CDR2: GTSNPN and SVGIG (reference sequence). The CDR3 has 16 residues. To note about this clone: Its specificity is not known.

The gene calls are TRBV30 and TRBJ2-3, with a weak D call TRBD2 (6 bases). Source material: PBMCs. This clonotype was obtained from a male donor in good health and CMV-seropositive. CDR3 protein: CAWGGMGSISTDTQYF. The DNA of the CDR3 is TGTGCCTGGGGAGGGATGGGCAGCATTAGCACAGATACGCAGTATTTT.